Sequencing of this T cell receptor beta chain was carried out in a study of vaccination effects on CD4 cells after COVID-19. Ahead of sequencing, the ViraFEST assay grew antigen-specific CD4+ T cells using viral peptide pools. With more than 9 days of culture completed, CD4+ T cells were isolated. Two-dose vaccination with either BNT162b2 or mRNA-1273 was given to the participants. This clone was counted only a few times. What it binds is not known. Germline V CDR1 and CDR2: SGHRS, YFSETQ. This CDR3 comprises 14 residues. The ends lost 0 bases at V and 6 bases at J; junction bases unmatched: 4. Repertoires were generated with immunoSEQ multiplex PCR, while TCRdb's copy carries only in-frame clones and drops some. The sample lists tens of thousands of clones; 74% were seen once.

The specimen was CD4+ T cells from PBMCs cultured with HCoV-229E spike peptides, collected after COVID-19 vaccination. The rearrangement uses TRBV5-1 and TRBJ2-5; TRBD2 agrees at 8 bases. The sequence was obtained from a human donor who received a COVID-19 vaccine. This CDR3 reads CASSLASSGQTQYF. The CDR3, as DNA: TGCGCCAGCAGCTTGGCCTCTAGCGGGCAGACCCAGTACTTC.